This passage covers 21 T cell receptor beta chains from one sample sequenced in a study of cytomegalovirus exposure and HLA in healthy donors. The primer mix had 60 Vbeta and 13 Jbeta primers. Clones were read by immunoSEQ multiplex PCR, and TCRdb kept only the in-frame ones, dropping some. Recorded for this sample: approximately 100,000 clones. Sequencing used PBMCs. The receptor source for this set is a man aged 45-65 years in good health and CMV-seronegative.

The CDR3 reads CASSHLLAGTYEQYF. Written as DNA, the CDR3 is TGTGCCAGCAGCCATCTCCTAGCGGGTACCTACGAGCAGTACTTC. The chain recombines TRBV13 with TRBJ2-7; 8 bases fit TRBD2. CDR1 is PRHDT, CDR2 FYEKMQ, per germline (reference sequence). This CDR3 region has 15 residues. The V gene end was trimmed by 5 bases and the J gene end by 2 bases; junction bases not matched to a gene: 8.

The chain combines TRBV5-4 with TRBJ2-7; D not certain. The CDR3 spans 13 residues. Germline-derived CDR1 and CDR2 are SGHNT and YYREEE (reference sequence). V dropped 0 bases and J dropped 1 base, with 5 bases sitting between them. The CDR3 region is CASSLDMSYEQYF. The CDR3 region has the DNA TGTGCCAGCAGCTTGGATATGTCCTACGAGCAGTACTTC.

The chain employs TRBV25-1 and TRBJ1-2; 9 bases are a match to TRBD1. Germline assignment: CDR1 MGHDK and CDR2 SYGVNS. Trimming took 6 bases from V and 7 from J; bases not matched to a gene: 6. This CDR3 has 13 residues. CDR3 nucleotide sequence: TGTGCCAGCAGCCCCGGGACAGGGTTTGGCTACACCTTC. It is translated as CASSPGTGFGYTF.

The chain combines TRBV9 with TRBJ2-7; D is possibly TRBD1 (5 bases). CDR1 and CDR2 from the germline V gene are SGDLS and YYNGEE. The CDR3 runs 15 residues. Deletions cut 0 bases from V and 3 bases from J, with 13 bases between. The CDR3 sequence: CASSVGDGRDYEQYF. For the CDR3, the DNA is TGTGCCAGCAGCGTAGGGGATGGCAGGGACTACGAGCAGTACTTC.

The rearrangement uses TRBV30 and TRBJ2-3, with TRBD2 matching over 8 bases. The CDR3 has 14 residues. Germline loops: CDR1 GTSNPN, CDR2 SVGIG (reference sequence). J lost 3 bases, V lost 6 bases, and 8 bases had no gene match. The CDR3 nucleotides read TGTGCCTGCGGGAGCGGGAGTCGAACAGATACGCAGTATTTT. Translating it yields CACGSGSRTDTQYF.

The V call is TRBV6-1, the J call TRBJ1-2, with D tentatively TRBD1 (6 bases). V was shortened by 5 bases and J by 7 bases, with 14 bases between the two germline ends. The germline gives CDR1 MNHNS, CDR2 SASEGT. The CDR3 runs 13 residues. The CDR3 is CASSLGQIGGYTF. CDR3 in DNA: TGTGCCAGCAGTCTCGGACAGATCGGTGGCTACACCTTC.

This sequence joins TRBV5-6 and TRBJ2-7, with 9 bases identical to TRBD2. CDR1 SGHDT and CDR2 YYEEEE come from the germline V gene. V shed 5 bases and J 2 bases; nucleotides not matched to a gene: 8. This CDR3 region has 15 residues. CDR3 loop: CASRPTSGATYEQYF. The CDR3 nucleotides read TGTGCCAGCAGACCGACTAGCGGTGCAACCTACGAGCAGTACTTC.

The chain carries TRBV4-2 and TRBJ2-7; 8 bases are a match to TRBD1. The V gene end was trimmed by 8 bases and the J gene end by 4 bases; junction bases not matched to a gene: 13. The CDR3 covers 15 residues. Germline values: CDR1 LGHNA, CDR2 YNFKEQ. As DNA, the CDR3 is TGTGCCAGCTCAACAGGGCAGGGGGCCATGTACGAGCAGTACTTC. Encoded protein: CASSTGQGAMYEQYF.

The gene calls are TRBV4-3 and TRBJ2-2; possibly TRBD2 for D (6 bases). V shed 2 bases and J shed 5 bases, with 9 bases lying between them. Germline loops: CDR1 LGHNA, CDR2 YSLEER. The CDR3 is made up of 14 amino acids. The CDR3 region is CASSQFGGTGELFF. CDR3 bases: TGCGCCAGCAGCCAATTTGGGGGGACCGGGGAGCTGTTTTTT.

The chain has TRBV4-2 and TRBJ2-1; D is possibly TRBD2 (6 bases). The V end lost 0 bases, the J end lost 4 bases, and 13 bases lay between the germline ends. CDR1 is LGHNA, CDR2 YNFKEQ, per germline. This CDR3 has 16 residues. The CDR3 coding sequence is TGTGCCAGCAGCCAAGATTTAACTAGCCGATACAATGAGCAGTTCTTC. This sequence encodes CASSQDLTSRYNEQFF.

The rearrangement uses TRBV29-1 and TRBJ1-2, with D hard to call. CDR1 and CDR2 from the germline V gene are SQVTM and ANQGSEA. Trimming left V 4 bases short and J 8 bases short, with 17 bases between. The CDR3 is made up of 13 amino acids. CDR3: CSVGVSAGEGYTF. The CDR3 region has the DNA TGCAGCGTTGGAGTCAGCGCCGGGGAGGGCTACACCTTC. Full variable domain (outside the CDR3, taken from reference TRBV29-1 and TRBJ1-2): SAVISQKPSRDICQRGTSLTIQCQVDSQVTMMFWYRQQPGQSLTLIATANQGSEATYESGFVIDKFPISRPNLTFSTLTVSNMSPEDSSIYLCSVGVSAGEGYTFGSGTRLTVV.

The rearrangement joins TRBV5-1 to TRBJ1-1; TRBD1 aligns across 8 bases. The CDR3 spans 16 residues. J lost 0 bases, V lost 1 base, and 5 bases had no gene match. The germline V gene encodes CDR1 SGHRS and CDR2 YFSETQ. The CDR3: CASSLNSGGVNTEAFF. Written as DNA, the CDR3 is TGCGCCAGCAGCTTGAATTCAGGGGGCGTGAACACTGAAGCTTTCTTT.

This sequence joins TRBV5-1 and TRBJ2-7; weak D call: TRBD2 (5 bases). CDR1 is SGHRS and CDR2 is YFSETQ in the germline V gene. The CDR3 totals 13 residues. The V and J ends lost 1 base and 3 bases respectively, with 8 bases between them. The CDR3 DNA sequence: TGCGCCAGCAGCTTGAGACGGGGCTACGAGCAGTACTTC. Protein product: CASSLRRGYEQYF.

On this clone: Other DNA sequences within the sample encode an identical CDR3. The chain recombines TRBV9 with TRBJ1-1; TRBD1 matches at 9 bases. With 2 bases clipped from V and 5 bases from J, the junction kept 4 bases outside the gene matches. The length of the CDR3 is 14 residues. The germline gives CDR1 SGDLS, CDR2 YYNGEE. CDR3 bases: TGTGCCAGCAGCGTCGGACAGGGGTGGACTGAAGCTTTCTTT. It codes for CASSVGQGWTEAFF.

This chain connects TRBV6-5 to TRBJ1-5, with a tentative D call TRBD1 (5 bases). Germline V lookup: CDR1 MNHEY, CDR2 SVGAGI. The V gene lost 9 bases and the J gene lost 5 bases, with 17 bases spanning the gap. The CDR3 contains 14 residues. This CDR3 is CASWGGRRHQPQHF. Written as DNA, the CDR3 is TGTGCCAGTTGGGGCGGGAGAAGACATCAGCCCCAGCATTTT.

The chain employs TRBV6-5 and TRBJ2-7, with D possibly TRBD2 on 6 matching bases. Germline loops: CDR1 MNHEY, CDR2 SVGAGI. This CDR3 is 15 amino acids long. Trimming cost V 0 bases and J 3 bases, with 12 bases left between them. The CDR3: CASSYSPISGYEQYF. Written as DNA, the CDR3 is TGTGCCAGCAGTTACTCCCCGATTAGCGGCTACGAGCAGTACTTC.

The chain links TRBV5-4 to TRBJ1-1, with D possibly TRBD1 on 5 matching bases. This CDR3 has 15 amino acids. CDR1 and CDR2 from the germline V gene are SGHNT and YYREEE (reference sequence). With 0 bases removed from V and 1 base from J, the gap between germline ends came to 10 bases. The CDR3 reads CASSLASGGNTEAFF. CDR3 nucleotides: TGTGCCAGCAGCTTGGCTAGCGGGGGGAACACTGAAGCTTTCTTT.

The rearrangement links TRBV4-1 to TRBJ2-7; 9 bases fit TRBD1. From germline, CDR1 is MGHRA and CDR2 YSYEKL. The CDR3 loop spans 15 amino acids. Unmatched junction bases numbered 3, after V lost 3 bases and J lost 0 bases. CDR3 in amino acids: CASSQRQGGSYEQYF. The CDR3 region has the DNA TGCGCCAGCAGCCAGAGACAGGGGGGCTCCTACGAGCAGTACTTC.

The chain recombines TRBV29-1 with TRBJ1-1, with D tentatively TRBD1 (5 bases). The CDR3 sequence is 15 residues long. CDR1 and CDR2 from the germline V gene are SQVTM and ANQGSEA. Trimming removed 5 bases from V and 1 base from J, with 17 bases in between. The DNA for the CDR3 is TGCAGCGTTTTCGGGGGAATCACATCGAACACTGAAGCTTTCTTT. Its translation: CSVFGGITSNTEAFF.

The chain carries TRBV19 and TRBJ1-6; a weak D match, TRBD1 (5 bases). The CDR3 totals 13 residues. Germline values: CDR1 LNHDA, CDR2 SQIVND (reference sequence). Trimming pared 5 bases from V and 7 bases from J, leaving 9 bases between. CDR3 loop: CASSVRQNSPLHF. The DNA for the CDR3 is TGTGCCAGTAGTGTTCGACAGAATTCACCCCTCCACTTT.

This sequence joins TRBV5-1 and TRBJ1-2; D not certain. From germline, CDR1 is SGHRS and CDR2 YFSETQ. V was trimmed by 4 bases and J by 8 bases, leaving 21 bases between them. The CDR3 runs 15 residues. The CDR3 reads CASSPEGGIGLGYTF. The CDR3 coding sequence is TGCGCCAGCAGCCCCGAAGGAGGGATTGGGCTCGGCTACACCTTC.